This entry concerns a single T cell receptor (beta chain). Its antigen specificity is not known. Base qualities are not recorded, but no much larger clone differs from it by a single base. The data belong to a study of CD8+ T cells in alopecia areata (dated by TCRdb to 2016 to 2019). Describing the broader study: The treated patients, all with moderate-to-severe alopecia areata, were enrolled in an open-label pilot trial of oral tofacitinib given at 5 to 10 mg twice daily. Tofacitinib was administered for 6 to 18 months, and 6 months of follow-up off drug were then conducted to assess delayed response and recurrence. In treated patients, disease severity was measured using the SALT score, which gives the percentage of scalp surface area affected. High-throughput TCRbeta sequencing was used to examine T cell clonal expansion in alopecia areata in both the C3H/HeJ mouse model and human patients. In humans, TCRbeta sequencing was performed on scalp tissue and on sorted CD4+ and CD8+ peripheral blood T cells from healthy controls and from patients with patchy or totalis/universalis alopecia areata. Tofacitinib-treated patients had biopsies at baseline and at 4 and 24 weeks of treatment, with a later scalp biopsy in several patients. Clonality in the scalp was compared among normal scalp (n=4), patchy alopecia areata scalp (n=8), and alopecia totalis/universalis scalp (n=8). RNA was extracted with the PAXgene miRNA kit for fixed scalp, the miRNeasy kit for PBMCs, and the RNeasy kit for mouse skin. immunoSEQ multiplex PCR using 35 Vbeta forward primers and 13 Jbeta reverse primers was used to amplify TCRbeta CDR3 regions. The investigation overall reported the following: Scalp clonality and the number of expanded CD8+ clones among the top 100 scalp clones were significantly decreased by tofacitinib. During tofacitinib treatment, many expanded lesional clones remained in scalp and blood, and this persistence may partly explain relapse after treatment is stopped. Compared with normal scalp, lesional scalp had higher clonality and more expanded CD8+ clones, particularly in alopecia totalis/universalis, a pattern that suggests antigenic drive. Shared TCR sequences between patients were less evident than in mice, which may be partly attributable to HLA diversity in the patient population. Because the treated cohort was small and had only one nonresponder, larger studies are needed to examine links between baseline CD8+ expansion and response. Unlike mouse skin, which is dominated by gammadelta T cells, normal human skin has resident alphabeta T cells that are also sequenced, and this complicates analysis of the scalp TCR repertoire.

Library creation used the immunoSEQ multiplex PCR assay. RNA was extracted from all samples and reverse transcribed into cDNA as template for TCR sequencing. First-strand cDNA was synthesized using SuperScript III with a 2:1 mix of oligo-dT and random hexamers. A synthetic immune receptor repertoire was used to gauge amplification bias, and whatever bias remained was removed computationally. In the paper's pipeline: Raw reads were preprocessed for error removal, and CDR3 was defined according to IMGT conventions as running from the conserved cysteine to phenylalanine. Clonality was computed by normalizing Shannon entropy by log2 of the number of productive unique TCRs and subtracting the result from 1. Whether each scalp clone was CD4 or CD8 was inferred by checking scalp TCRbeta sequences against the CD4 and CD8 repertoires from sorted blood. TCRdb took over this immuneACCESS table, retaining in-frame rearrangements with V and J assigned. Such tables are incomplete; in checked studies, under half of the missing clones stem from an unresolved V gene, and the remainder is unexplained. V, J and clone size derive from that table, while D and trimming were established from the DNA sequence. Across this sample there are 180,000 or so clones, with about 53% seen only once. The ten largest clones add up to less than 14% of the sample.

The time point tag for this specimen amounts to: 24 weeks on oral tofacitinib. This specimen's treatment or condition label, interpreted: oral pan-JAK inhibitor, 5-10 mg twice daily. Lesional scalp punch biopsies and peripheral blood were collected from alopecia areata patients. PBMCs were isolated by density centrifugation and stained for CD3, CD4 and CD8, and CD4+ and CD8+ T cells were sorted on a FACSAria. Spanning cysteine to phenylalanine, the CDR3 consists of 14 amino acids. CDR3 DNA only is kept here, 42 bases in frame from base 1. The CDR1 and CDR2 encoded by the germline V gene are MDHEN and SYDVKM. V loses 2 bases at its end and J loses 8 bases; junction bases beyond the gene matches: 5.

The sequences come from CD8+ T cells sorted from blood, collected at week 24, from a patient treated with tofacitinib. The sequence links TRBV28 to TRBJ2-1; TRBD2 lines up with 8 middle nucleotides. The TCR sequence derives from a human donor with alopecia areata. In nucleotide form, the sequence is TGTGCCAGCAGTTTAGCGGGGGGCGGGGATGAGCAGTTCTTC. Translated, this is CASSLAGGGDEQFF.